The 32 T cell receptor beta chains given below trace back to one sample, sequenced in a study of T cell repertoires in cytomegalovirus infection (dated by TCRdb to about 2019). These reads were obtained on an Illumina HiSeq 1500. TCRdb trimmed the raw reads at Q25, called clones with MiXCR and kept productive beta chains. Under each unique CDR3 protein, matching rows form one entry showing the most common genes and DNA. The sample has approximately 700,000 distinct CDR3 sequences on record, 35% of them singletons. 2.5% to 3.5% of the sample is held by the ten biggest clonotypes. Input material: PBMCs. The receptor set was obtained from a human donor in good health (CMV status not recorded). Some clones in this sample may be carry-over from other donors' samples.

The chain recombines TRBV12-5 with TRBJ2-1; 7 bases align to TRBD2. The CDR3 spans 15 residues. The V gene end was trimmed by 2 bases and the J gene end by 5 bases; junction bases not matched to a gene: 6. From germline, CDR1 is LGHNT and CDR2 FRNRAP. In nucleotides, the CDR3 is TGTGCTAGTGGTTTGACCAGCGGGATTAACAATGAGCAGTTCTTC. As protein: CASGLTSGINNEQFF.

Details on this clonotype: Relative to the germline gene, one junction end is altered; a read error may explain this. This chain links TRBV7-2 with TRBJ2-7, with D maybe TRBD2 (7 bases). Germline values: CDR1 SGHTA, CDR2 FQGNSA. The CDR3 is made up of 15 amino acids. The CDR3 sequence: CASSLSRTAGGEPYF. CDR3 nucleotides: TGTGCCAGCAGCTTATCCCGGACAGCTGGGGGGGAGCCGTACTTC.

The table lists this clonotype with a few counts. The chain couples TRBV12-3 or TRBV12-4 to TRBJ1-6, with D uncertain. The CDR3 covers 16 residues. The V gene lost 2 bases and the J gene lost 9 bases, with 17 bases spanning the gap. The CDR3 loop reads CASSLWGPNRASPLHF. The CDR3 nucleotides read TGTGCCAGCAGTTTATGGGGTCCCAACCGGGCTTCACCCCTCCACTTT.

The chain employs TRBV3-1 and TRBJ1-5; unclear D gene. The CDR3 length is 16 residues. V dropped 1 base and J dropped 2 bases, with 12 bases sitting between them. CDR1 and CDR2 from the germline V gene are LGHDT and YNNKEL (reference sequence). The CDR3: CASSQGLPGRNQPQHF. The DNA for the CDR3 is TGTGCCAGCAGCCAAGGTTTGCCGGGCCGCAATCAGCCCCAGCATTTT.

This clonotype was counted at least ten times. The V call is TRBV6-6, the J call TRBJ2-2; D is undetermined. Trimming took off 3 bases at V and 8 bases at J, with 13 bases between the two ends. Germline loops: CDR1 MNHNY, CDR2 SVGAGI (reference sequence). The CDR3 totals 14 residues. The CDR3 region is CASSYRATSGELFF. The CDR3 nucleotides are TGTGCCAGCAGTTATCGCGCCACCTCGGGGGAGCTGTTTTTT.

The CDR3 loop reads CASSEYGQGTYEQYF. CDR3 coding DNA: TGTGCCAGCAGTGAATATGGGCAGGGTACCTACGAGCAGTACTTC. V is TRBV2 and J is TRBJ2-7; possibly TRBD1 for D (5 bases). Germline V gene data show CDR1 as SNHLY and CDR2 as FYNNEI. The CDR3 runs to 15 residues. Trimming cost V 2 bases and J 2 bases, with 13 bases left between them.

The chain carries TRBV10-3 and TRBJ1-2; D is ambiguous. CDR1 and CDR2 from the germline V gene are ENHRY and SYGVKD. V was shortened by 5 bases and J by 8 bases, with 12 bases between the two germline ends. The CDR3 totals 12 residues. CDR3 in DNA: TGTGCCATCAGTCCCGGACGCCTCGGCTACACCTTC. It translates to CAISPGRLGYTF.

This clonotype was counted many times. The chain employs TRBV7-6 and TRBJ1-3; D may be TRBD1 (6 bases). V lost 5 bases and J lost 2, with 13 bases in between. The CDR3 has 15 residues. From germline, CDR1 is SGHVS and CDR2 FNYEAQ. The CDR3 DNA is TGTGCCAGCAGCCCTAACAGGGCTACTGGAAACACCATATATTTT. Translating gives CASSPNRATGNTIYF.

This clonotype was detected ten times or more. The V and J genes are TRBV7-2 and TRBJ1-2, with a possible D match to TRBD1 (6 bases). The CDR3 has 16 amino acids. CDR1 and CDR2 (germline): SGHTA, FQGNSA. V was pared by 7 bases and J by 8 bases, with 26 bases between. The CDR3 nucleotides read TGTGCCAGCAACTTGGAAAGTTGGCAGGGGAACTTGGGCTACACCTTC. Protein product: CASNLESWQGNLGYTF.

This clonotype was observed many times. V usage is TRBV12-3 or TRBV12-4 and J usage is TRBJ1-6, with a weak D call TRBD1 (6 bases). V gave up 6 bases and J gave up 4 bases, with 13 bases separating them. CDR3 length equals 15 residues. The CDR3 spells CASREGGTYNSPLHF. CDR3 DNA sequence: TGTGCCAGCAGGGAGGGGGGAACGTATAATTCACCCCTCCACTTT.

This clonotype was detected only a few times. The V and J genes are TRBV7-9 and TRBJ1-5, with 9 positions matching TRBD1. Losses at the gene ends were 5 bases for V and 0 bases for J; bases not matched to a gene: 11. The CDR3 is 18 residues long. Per the germline V gene, CDR1 is SEHNR and CDR2 is FQNEAQ (reference sequence). CDR3 in DNA: TGTGCCAGCAGCCGCGGACAGGGGTTGTGGGGTAGCAATCAGCCCCAGCATTTT. This encodes CASSRGQGLWGSNQPQHF. Together with reference TRBV7-9 and TRBJ1-5, the CDR3 gives the full variable domain: DTGVSQNPRHKITKRGQNVTFRCDPISEHNRLYWYRQTLGQGPEFLTYFQNEAQLEKSRLLSDRFSAERPKGSFSTLEIQRTEQGDSAMYLCASSRGQGLWGSNQPQHFGDGTRLSIL.

At least ten counts were recorded for this clonotype. The chain couples TRBV28 to TRBJ2-7; tentatively, D is TRBD1 (6 bases). Trimming stripped 2 bases from V and 0 bases from J, with 17 bases between. This CDR3 contains 17 residues. Germline CDR1 reads MDHEN; CDR2 reads SYDVKM. The CDR3 coding sequence is TGTGCCAGCAGTTTACCCTCCGTGTCAGGGGCCTCCTACGAGCAGTACTTC. The encoded protein is CASSLPSVSGASYEQYF.

V gene TRBV7-9 combines with J gene TRBJ1-2; TRBD1 might be the D (5 bases). CDR3 size: 15 residues. Germline lookup yields CDR1 SEHNR and CDR2 FQNEAQ (reference sequence). Trimming took 2 bases from V and 1 from J, leaving 11 bases between them. The CDR3 spells CASSLQDTGNYGYTF. For the CDR3, the DNA is TGTGCCAGCAGCTTACAGGACACGGGTAACTATGGCTACACCTTC.

This chain joins TRBV27 and TRBJ1-5; 7 bases line up with TRBD1. This CDR3 contains 15 residues. V trimming: 5 bases; J trimming: 4 bases; junction bases outside the gene matches: 8. CDR1 and CDR2 from the germline V gene are MNHEY and SMNVEV (reference sequence). This chain's CDR3 is CASSATGTVNQPQHF. The CDR3 DNA reads TGTGCCAGCAGTGCTACTGGGACAGTTAATCAGCCCCAGCATTTT.

The chain is built from TRBV12-3 or TRBV12-4 and TRBJ2-1; D is unresolved. The CDR3 contains 15 residues. V was shortened by 0 bases and J by 0 bases, with 6 bases between the two germline ends. The CDR3 coding sequence is TGTGCCAGCAGTTTAGCCTCAGTCTCCTACAATGAGCAGTTCTTC. It translates to CASSLASVSYNEQFF.

The table lists this clonotype with many counts. The chain carries TRBV7-2 and TRBJ2-4; D is possibly TRBD2 (6 bases). Deletions cut 1 base from V and 3 bases from J, with 10 bases between. The CDR3 is 15 residues long. CDR1 and CDR2 (germline): SGHTA, FQGNSA. CDR3 protein: CASSLGGVGKNIQYF. The CDR3 bases are TGTGCCAGCAGCTTAGGGGGGGTGGGCAAAAACATTCAGTACTTC. Full variable domain (rest looked up from reference TRBV7-2 and TRBJ2-4): GAGVSQSPSNKVTEKGKDVELRCDPISGHTALYWYRQSLGQGLEFLIYFQGNSAPDKSGLPSDRFSAERTGGSVSTLTIQRTQQEDSAVYLCASSLGGVGKNIQYFGAGTRLSVL.

This clonotype was counted once. The chain employs TRBV2 and TRBJ2-2, with 13 bases identical to TRBD2. Germline CDR1 and CDR2: SNHLY and FYNNEI. The V gene end was trimmed by 5 bases and the J gene end by 2 bases; junction bases not matched to a gene: 23. This CDR3 is 23 amino acids long. CDR3 DNA: TGTGCCAGCAGTCACGTCCGACTAGCGGGAGGTAGCGGGGGGGGCCGAAACACCGGGGAGCTGTTTTTT. Translation: CASSHVRLAGGSGGGRNTGELFF.

This clonotype was detected a few times. The chain recombines TRBV7-9 with TRBJ2-1, with 7 bases lining up with TRBD2. This CDR3 is 16 amino acids long. V was pared by 3 bases and J by 5 bases, with 10 bases of the junction left unmatched. Per germline, CDR1 SEHNR and CDR2 FQNEAQ (reference sequence). The CDR3 protein is CASSFIPTSRNNEQFF. CDR3 DNA: TGTGCCAGCAGCTTTATCCCGACTAGCCGCAACAATGAGCAGTTCTTC. The variable domain in full, with the rest retrieved from reference TRBV7-9 and TRBJ2-1, is DTGVSQNPRHKITKRGQNVTFRCDPISEHNRLYWYRQTLGQGPEFLTYFQNEAQLEKSRLLSDRFSAERPKGSFSTLEIQRTEQGDSAMYLCASSFIPTSRNNEQFFGPGTRLTVL.

This clonotype was counted between two and nine times. The rearrangement joins TRBV28 to TRBJ2-3; tentatively, D is TRBD1 or TRBD2 (5 bases each). CDR3 length: 16 amino acids. V was shortened by 6 bases and J by 4 bases, with 20 bases between the two germline ends. The germline V gene encodes CDR1 MDHEN and CDR2 SYDVKM. CDR3 sequence (DNA): TGTGCCAGCAGGCCTCGGGGCAGGTCGGATGCAGATACGCAGTATTTT. Its translation: CASRPRGRSDADTQYF.

The chain carries TRBV6-1 and TRBJ2-7; D is unresolved. This CDR3 has 16 amino acids. The germline V and J ends were trimmed by 1 base and 4 bases, with 17 bases remaining between them. The germline V gene encodes CDR1 MNHNS and CDR2 SASEGT. CDR3 sequence reads: CASSEESQRKKYEQYF. The CDR3 nucleotides are TGTGCCAGCAGTGAAGAATCCCAGCGCAAGAAATACGAGCAGTACTTC.

This clonotype has just one count. The genes are TRBV27 and TRBJ1-2, with D possibly matching TRBD1 (5 bases). V shed 2 bases and J shed 4 bases, with 14 bases lying between them. Germline assignment: CDR1 MNHEY and CDR2 SMNVEV (reference sequence). The CDR3 contains 15 residues. The CDR3 loop is CASSLVPRGGYGYTF. For the CDR3, the DNA is TGTGCCAGCAGTTTAGTTCCTCGGGGGGGCTATGGCTACACCTTC.

The chain links TRBV6-5 to TRBJ2-5, with 9 bases that match TRBD1. Germline CDR1 and CDR2: MNHEY and SVGAGI. The CDR3 spans 14 residues. The ends lost 6 bases at V and 5 bases at J; junction bases unmatched: 7. DNA of the CDR3: TGTGCCAGCAGCTCCCGGGACAGGGAGGAGACCCAGTACTTC. It codes for CASSSRDREETQYF.

At least ten counts were recorded for this clonotype. The chain carries TRBV7-2 and TRBJ1-1; D is unclear. This CDR3 is 12 amino acids long. Trimming took 5 bases from V and 3 from J, leaving 7 bases between them. Germline-derived CDR1 and CDR2 are SGHTA and FQGNSA. CDR3 DNA: TGTGCCAGCAGCCGGCCATACACTGAAGCTTTCTTT. Translating gives CASSRPYTEAFF.

This chain connects TRBV6-5 to TRBJ1-4; D gene uncertain. The germline V gene has CDR1 MNHEY and CDR2 SVGAGI. With 8 bases removed from V and 7 bases from J, the gap between germline ends came to 11 bases. The CDR3 contains 12 residues. The CDR3 nucleotides read TGTGCCAGCCGGAGGAGCGGTGAAAAACTGTTTTTT. Amino acids: CASRRSGEKLFF.

The table lists this clonotype with a count of one. The rearrangement uses TRBV27 and TRBJ2-7; D ambiguous. The CDR3 has 15 amino acids. Trimming removed 0 bases at V and 4 bases at J, with 13 bases between. The V gene's germline CDR1 is MNHEY and CDR2 SMNVEV (reference sequence). DNA for the CDR3: TGTGCCAGCAGTTTATCGGCGGTCGGAGCGTACGAGCAGTACTTC. Translating it yields CASSLSAVGAYEQYF.

CDR3 region: CASSYTANHQETQYF. DNA for the CDR3: TGTGCCAGCAGTTATACAGCTAATCACCAAGAGACCCAGTACTTC. The V gene is TRBV6-6, the J gene TRBJ2-5; no definite D call. CDR3 length equals 15 residues. Deletions cut 3 bases from V and 0 bases from J, with 11 bases between. CDR1 is MNHNY and CDR2 is SVGAGI in the germline V gene (reference sequence).

Notes on this clonotype: The junction departs from germline at one end; a sequencing error may be responsible. The genes are TRBV6-6 and TRBJ1-3; 9 bases line up with TRBD1. Germline CDR1 and CDR2: MNHNY and SVGAGI (reference sequence). This CDR3 spans 17 amino acids. CDR3 protein: CARSVARTGATGNTIYF. In DNA, the CDR3 is TGTGCCCGCAGTGTGGCCCGGACAGGGGCTACTGGAAACACCATATATTTT.

The chain links TRBV19 to TRBJ2-2, with TRBD1 as a possible D gene (5 bases). Looked up from germline, CDR1 is LNHDA and CDR2 is SQIVND (reference sequence). The CDR3 has 14 amino acids. Trimming cost V 6 bases and J 4 bases, with 12 bases left between them. CDR3 sequence (DNA): TGTGCCAGTAGCATAACAGGTTTCACCGGGGAGCTGTTTTTT. Translating it yields CASSITGFTGELFF.

This clonotype was recorded at least ten times. The rearrangement links TRBV7-3 to TRBJ2-1; tentative D call: TRBD2 (6 bases). This CDR3 is 13 amino acids long. Germline V gives CDR1 SGHTA, CDR2 FQGTGA. Trimming removed 2 bases from V and 8 bases from J, with 10 bases in between. The CDR3 protein is CASSLGGFYEQFF. The CDR3 nucleotides are TGTGCCAGCAGCTTAGGGGGGTTCTATGAGCAGTTCTTC.

The rearrangement uses TRBV5-1 and TRBJ2-7; D is unresolved. V was clipped by 1 base and J by 5 bases, with 13 bases between them. Germline CDR1 is SGHRS and CDR2 is YFSETQ. CDR3 length: 14 residues. The CDR3 is CASSLKAGFDEQYF. CDR3 nucleotide sequence: TGCGCCAGCAGCTTGAAGGCTGGTTTCGACGAGCAGTACTTC. The variable domain in full, with the rest retrieved from reference TRBV5-1 and TRBJ2-7, is KAGVTQTPRYLIKTRGQQVTLSCSPISGHRSVSWYQQTPGQGLQFLFEYFSETQRNKGNFPGRFSGRQFSNSRSEMNVSTLELGDSALYLCASSLKAGFDEQYFGPGTRLTVT.

This clonotype was recorded once. The chain joins TRBV11-1 to TRBJ2-1; TRBD2 aligns across 8 bases. Germline V lookup: CDR1 SGHAT, CDR2 FQDESV (reference sequence). CDR3 length equals 17 residues. V dropped 4 bases and J dropped 4; count of bases not matched to a gene: 12. CDR3 region: CASSSPGAGGIYNEQFF. As DNA, the CDR3 is TGTGCCAGCAGCTCGCCCGGGGCGGGGGGCATTTACAATGAGCAGTTCTTC.

The rearrangement uses TRBV5-4 and TRBJ1-1; a weak D match, TRBD1 (6 bases). Looked up from germline, CDR1 is SGHNT and CDR2 is YYREEE (reference sequence). This CDR3 is 15 amino acids long. Trimming took off 6 bases at V and 3 bases at J, with 18 bases between the two ends. Here the CDR3 DNA reads TGTGCCAGCAAAGGCAGGGGATGGGGGGACACTGAAGCTTTCTTT. This codes for CASKGRGWGDTEAFF.